Given below is one TCR beta chain in context. Antigen unknown. With V trimmed by 2 bases and J by 4 bases, 8 bases remained unmatched. Germline-derived CDR1 and CDR2 are SGHDN and FVKESK. This CDR3 contains 16 residues. The data stem from a study of cytomegalovirus exposure and HLA in healthy donors. Study-wide points: Cytomegalovirus association was assigned to approximately 160 TCR beta chains. Subsequent analysis found a tendency for first-cohort TCR clusters to co-occur within the 95 to 150 validation repertoires.

Produced via immunoSEQ multiplex PCR; TCRdb's table is partial and in-frame only. The sample consists of tens of thousands of clones, 90% to 95% of them appearing once. The sequence was obtained from a woman in her twenties or thirties in good health and CMV-seropositive. The sequenced material came from PBMCs. This chain uses TRBV14 with TRBJ2-7; 10 positions match TRBD1. The CDR3, as DNA: TGTGCCAGCAGCCAACACCCGGGACAGGGGAGGTACGAGCAGTACTTC. It translates to CASSQHPGQGRYEQYF.